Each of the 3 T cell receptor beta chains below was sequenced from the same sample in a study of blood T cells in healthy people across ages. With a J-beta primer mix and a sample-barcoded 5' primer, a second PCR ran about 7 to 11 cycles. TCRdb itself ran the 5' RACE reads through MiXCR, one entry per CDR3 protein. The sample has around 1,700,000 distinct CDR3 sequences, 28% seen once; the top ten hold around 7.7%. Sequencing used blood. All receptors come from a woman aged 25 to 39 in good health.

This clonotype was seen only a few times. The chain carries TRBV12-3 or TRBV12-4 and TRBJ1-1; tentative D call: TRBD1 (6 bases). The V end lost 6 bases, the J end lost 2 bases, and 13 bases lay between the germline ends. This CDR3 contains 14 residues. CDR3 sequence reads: CASSFTGTNTEAFF. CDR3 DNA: TGTGCCAGCAGCTTTACAGGGACTAACACTGAAGCTTTCTTT.

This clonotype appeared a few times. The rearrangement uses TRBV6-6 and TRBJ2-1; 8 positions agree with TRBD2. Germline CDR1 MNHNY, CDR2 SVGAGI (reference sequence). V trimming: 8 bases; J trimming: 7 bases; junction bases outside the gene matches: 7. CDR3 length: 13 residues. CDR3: CASGGSGKNEQFF. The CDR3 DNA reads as TGTGCCAGCGGGGGTAGCGGGAAGAATGAGCAGTTCTTC.

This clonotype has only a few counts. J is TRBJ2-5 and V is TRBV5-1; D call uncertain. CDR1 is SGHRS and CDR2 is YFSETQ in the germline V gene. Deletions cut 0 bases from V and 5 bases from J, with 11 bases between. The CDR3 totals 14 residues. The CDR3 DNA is TGCGCCAGCAGCTTGGACTCGACCCAGGAGACCCAGTACTTC. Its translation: CASSLDSTQETQYF.